This entry lists 24 T cell receptor beta chains sequenced from one sample in a study of blood T cell dynamics during melanoma immunotherapy. Time point meaning: week 3, after first cycle of checkpoint inhibitor. Generated by immunoSEQ multiplex PCR, the TCRdb table keeps only in-frame clones and is missing some. The profile shows 5,600 or so clones, roughly 78% of them singletons. The sequencing here drew on blood, taken from a patient treated with checkpoint blockade. The receptors come from a human donor with melanoma.

CDR3: CASRSSGNYNEQFF. CDR3 nucleotide sequence: TGCGCCAGCAGATCTAGCGGCAATTACAATGAGCAGTTCTTC. The chain carries TRBV10-2 and TRBJ2-1; 7 positions match TRBD2. This CDR3 region has 14 residues. Germline-derived CDR1 and CDR2 are WSHSY and SAAADI. The ends lost 6 bases at V and 4 bases at J; junction bases unmatched: 6.

This clone was seen a few times. A single base is all that separates this from a far larger clone, so a read error is likely. The chain employs TRBV5-6 and TRBJ1-2; possibly TRBD1 for D (5 bases). This CDR3 is built from 14 residues. CDR1 and CDR2 from the germline V gene are SGHDT and YYEEEE. V dropped 0 bases and J dropped 4 bases, with 10 bases sitting between them. CDR3 sequence reads: CASSLGGYPYGYTF. CDR3 coding DNA: TGTGCCAGCAGCTTGGGGGGGTACCCCTATGGCTACACCTTC.

As DNA, the CDR3 is TGTGCCAGCCGAGAACGGACTAGCGGGAGTTATGAGCAGTTCTTC. Amino acid sequence: CASRERTSGSYEQFF. The V gene is TRBV6-4, the J gene TRBJ2-1, with 13 bases that match TRBD2. Germline V gives CDR1 MRHNA, CDR2 SNTAGT. With 8 bases clipped from V and 8 bases from J, the junction kept 9 bases outside the gene matches. There are 15 residues in the CDR3.

The V and J genes are TRBV10-1 and TRBJ2-1; D is unresolved. The germline V and J ends were trimmed by 0 bases and 7 bases, with 7 bases remaining between them. CDR1 and CDR2 from the germline V gene are WNHNN and SYGVQD (reference sequence). This CDR3 region has 13 residues. CDR3 DNA sequence: TGCGCCAGCAGTGAGTCGGTAGTAAATGAGCAGTTCTTC. Protein: CASSESVVNEQFF.

CDR3 residues: CASSQQPGQGNTGELFF. In DNA form, the CDR3 reads TGTGCCAGCAGCCAACAACCGGGACAGGGGAACACCGGGGAGCTGTTTTTT. V and J are TRBV5-4 and TRBJ2-2; the match to TRBD1 covers 9 bases. Losses at the gene ends were 4 bases for V and 1 base for J; bases not matched to a gene: 8. This CDR3 region has 17 residues. The germline V gene encodes CDR1 SGHNT and CDR2 YYREEE (reference sequence).

The V and J genes are TRBV9 and TRBJ2-7; tentative D call: TRBD1 (6 bases). Trimming removed 4 bases from V and 1 base from J, with 12 bases in between. Per the germline V gene, CDR1 is SGDLS and CDR2 is YYNGEE. This CDR3 is built from 14 residues. The CDR3 coding sequence is TGTGCCAGCAGCCCAGGGACATCATCCTACGAGCAGTACTTC. Encoded protein: CASSPGTSSYEQYF.

The chain carries TRBV11-2 and TRBJ2-7; D is perhaps TRBD2 (6 bases). Looked up from germline, CDR1 is SGHAT and CDR2 is FQNNGV. V dropped 3 bases and J dropped 4 bases, with 13 bases sitting between them. The CDR3 extends over 14 amino acids. The CDR3, as DNA: TGTGCCAGCAGCTTTATCGGGCGGGGTTACGAGCAGTACTTC. It translates to CASSFIGRGYEQYF.

The CDR3 protein is CASSPEGLNEKLFF. In DNA form, the CDR3 reads TGTGCCAGCTCACCCGAAGGCCTTAATGAAAAACTGTTTTTT. The chain is built from TRBV18 and TRBJ1-4, with D unclear. The ends were cut back, 3 bases at V and 4 bases at J, with 9 bases in the middle. The CDR3 has 14 amino acids. The germline V gene has CDR1 KGHSH and CDR2 LQKENI. Full variable domain (remainder filled in from reference TRBV18 and TRBJ1-4): NAGVMQNPRHLVRRRGQEARLRCSPMKGHSHVYWYRQLPEEGLKFMVYLQKENIIDESGMPKERFSAEFPKEGPSILRIQQVVRGDSAAYFCASSPEGLNEKLFFGSGTQLSVL.

The J gene is TRBJ1-3, the V gene TRBV7-9; no definite D call. CDR1 and CDR2 from the germline V gene are SEHNR and FQNEAQ (reference sequence). Trimming removed 3 bases at V and 3 bases at J, with 9 bases between. CDR3 length: 14 residues. CDR3 sequence: CASSFNFGGNTIYF. CDR3 DNA: TGTGCCAGCAGCTTTAATTTCGGTGGAAACACCATATATTTT.

This chain joins TRBV2 and TRBJ1-5, with a possible D match to TRBD1 (5 bases). This CDR3 has 14 amino acids. V lost 5 bases, J lost 6 bases, and 14 bases lay in between. Per the germline V gene, CDR1 is SNHLY and CDR2 is FYNNEI. DNA of the CDR3: TGTGCCAGCAGTCTGGGGGTGGGCGTTCAGCCCCAGCATTTT. Translated, it gives CASSLGVGVQPQHF.

The CDR3 spells CASSPGLLEAYNEQFF. The CDR3 DNA reads as TGTGCCAGCAGTCCAGGACTACTAGAGGCCTACAATGAGCAGTTCTTC. The chain employs TRBV2 and TRBJ2-1; D is perhaps TRBD2 (6 bases). The CDR3 is made up of 16 amino acids. Germline values: CDR1 SNHLY, CDR2 FYNNEI. Trimming shortened V by 5 bases and J by 2 bases, and 16 bases separated the two germline ends. Full variable domain (remainder filled in from reference TRBV2 and TRBJ2-1): EPEVTQTPSHQVTQMGQEVILRCVPISNHLYFYWYRQILGQKVEFLVSFYNNEISEKSEIFDDQFSVERPDGSNFTLKIRSTKLEDSAMYFCASSPGLLEAYNEQFFGPGTRLTVL.

The chain has TRBV2 and TRBJ1-4; the D is unclear. Looked up from germline, CDR1 is SNHLY and CDR2 is FYNNEI. This CDR3 has 14 amino acids. Trimming removed 8 bases at V and 4 bases at J, with 14 bases between. The DNA for the CDR3 is TGTGCCAGCGGCGGCCGGGATGGTAATGAAAAACTGTTTTTT. It encodes CASGGRDGNEKLFF.

The genes are TRBV21-1 and TRBJ1-2. TRBV21-1 counts as a pseudogene. The CDR3 has 17 amino acids. This CDR3 is CASSDKGPGGTLGGYTF. The CDR3 DNA is TGTGCCAGCAGCGATAAGGGGCCGGGAGGGACCTTAGGTGGCTACACCTTC.

This chain uses TRBV4-2 with TRBJ2-1, with D uncertain. V was cut by 0 bases and J by 7 bases, with 16 bases left in between. CDR1 LGHNA and CDR2 YNFKEQ come from the germline V gene. The CDR3 is 16 residues long. The CDR3 is CASSQEETPPVNEQFF. In nucleotides, the CDR3 is TGTGCCAGCAGCCAAGAGGAGACTCCTCCGGTAAATGAGCAGTTCTTC.

The chain couples TRBV6-4 to TRBJ2-2; D may be TRBD1 or TRBD2 (5 bases each). The germline V and J ends were trimmed by 6 bases and 4 bases, with 18 bases remaining between them. CDR1 and CDR2 (germline): MRHNA, SNTAGT. This CDR3 is built from 16 residues. CDR3 in DNA: TGTGCCAGCAGGGGGACGGGCAGTCCCCCCACCGGGGAGCTGTTTTTT. This sequence encodes CASRGTGSPPTGELFF.

The chain employs TRBV6-1 and TRBJ2-7; weak D call: TRBD1 (6 bases). V was clipped by 2 bases and J by 5 bases, with 13 bases between them. The CDR3 is 14 residues long. The germline V gene encodes CDR1 MNHNS and CDR2 SASEGT. This chain's CDR3 is CASSEMNRDNEQYF. CDR3 nucleotides: TGTGCCAGCAGTGAAATGAACAGGGACAACGAGCAGTACTTC.

The chain is built from TRBV18 and TRBJ2-5; perhaps TRBD1 as D (5 bases). Germline loops: CDR1 KGHSH, CDR2 LQKENI. The CDR3 is 18 residues long. Trimming took off 1 base at V and 2 bases at J, with 20 bases between the two ends. The CDR3 DNA reads as TGTGCCAGCTCACCACGCCCACAGGACCGGGTAGGGCAAGAGACCCAGTACTTC. It translates to CASSPRPQDRVGQETQYF.

The rearrangement joins TRBV5-8 to TRBJ1-5, with unresolved D. This CDR3 region has 12 residues. V shed 2 bases and J shed 6 bases, with 6 bases lying between them. Germline CDR1 and CDR2: SGHTS and YDEGEE. The chain's CDR3 is CASSFRGQPQHF. The CDR3 DNA reads as TGTGCCAGCAGCTTTCGGGGTCAGCCCCAGCATTTT.

This clone came up a few times. This chain links TRBV7-6 with TRBJ2-5, with unresolved D. There are 13 residues in the CDR3. Germline V gene data show CDR1 as SGHVS and CDR2 as FNYEAQ. Trimming removed 5 bases from V and 2 bases from J, with 9 bases in between. The CDR3 loop reads CASSPVVQETQYF. The CDR3 DNA reads TGTGCCAGCAGCCCCGTCGTTCAAGAGACCCAGTACTTC. The full variable domain, its missing parts supplied by reference TRBV7-6 and TRBJ2-5, is GAGVSQSPRYKVTKRGQDVALRCDPISGHVSLYWYRQALGQGPEFLTYFNYEAQQDKSGLPNDRFSAERPEGSISTLTIQRTEQRDSAMYRCASSPVVQETQYFGPGTRLLVL.

The chain joins TRBV6-1 to TRBJ2-2; D may be TRBD1 (5 bases). The CDR3 extends over 14 amino acids. Trimming shortened V by 7 bases and J by 1 base, and 10 bases separated the two germline ends. Germline V gene lookup returns CDR1 MNHNS and CDR2 SASEGT. The CDR3: CASNIDRNTGELFF. CDR3 nucleotide sequence: TGTGCCAGCAATATAGACAGGAACACCGGGGAGCTGTTTTTT.

This chain links TRBV10-3 with TRBJ2-7; 15 bases align to TRBD2. This CDR3 has 18 amino acids. Germline lookup yields CDR1 ENHRY and CDR2 SYGVKD. After removal of 3 bases from V and 6 bases from J, the junction contained 12 bases not matched to a gene. CDR3 sequence: CAISDAFRTSGGGGEQYF. The CDR3 nucleotides are TGTGCCATCAGTGACGCCTTCCGGACTAGCGGGGGGGGCGGCGAGCAGTACTTC.

The chain employs TRBV6-1 and TRBJ2-7, with TRBD1 identical over 7 bases. CDR3 length equals 15 residues. Germline values: CDR1 MNHNS, CDR2 SASEGT. The ends lost 7 bases at V and 0 bases at J; junction bases unmatched: 9. The CDR3 region is CASTDPPGGSYEQYF. Written as DNA, the CDR3 is TGTGCCAGCACCGATCCGCCAGGGGGCTCCTACGAGCAGTACTTC.

The rearrangement links TRBV9 to TRBJ2-5; D gene ambiguous. V lost 0 bases, J lost 4 bases, and 13 bases lay in between. Germline V lookup: CDR1 SGDLS, CDR2 YYNGEE. This CDR3 comprises 15 residues. The CDR3 loop is CASSVGSGPAETQYF. CDR3 in DNA: TGTGCCAGCAGCGTAGGGTCCGGGCCGGCAGAGACCCAGTACTTC.

This rearrangement joins TRBV9 to TRBJ2-1, with TRBD2 matching over 11 bases. Germline CDR1 and CDR2: SGDLS and YYNGEE. V lost 4 bases to trimming and J lost 3 bases; unmatched junction nucleotides: 12. CDR3 length equals 18 residues. CDR3 sequence reads: CASSPRGVSGRGYNEQFF. CDR3 sequence (DNA): TGTGCCAGCAGCCCTAGAGGGGTTAGCGGGAGGGGCTACAATGAGCAGTTCTTC. Full variable domain (rest looked up from reference TRBV9 and TRBJ2-1): DSGVTQTPKHLITATGQRVTLRCSPRSGDLSVYWYQQSLDQGLQFLIQYYNGEERAKGNILERFSAQQFPDLHSELNLSSLELGDSALYFCASSPRGVSGRGYNEQFFGPGTRLTVL.